This T cell receptor (beta chain) is from a study of OX40 agonist ivuxolimab in advanced cancers. Whole-study findings and limits: With doses of 0.1 to 3.0 mg/kg, CD4+ and CD8+ blood T cells had undergone clonal expansion by week 6.

Measured with immunoSEQ multiplex PCR; TCRdb has only the in-frame clones, and not every one. This sample has 25,000 to 35,000 clones, with 86% found just once. In regard to this clone: The antigen is not known.

The TCR originated in an adult with an advanced solid tumor such as melanoma, head and neck, liver or kidney cancer. This specimen was CD4+ or CD8+ T cells sorted from blood, taken in a trial of the OX40 agonist ivuxolimab.

The CDR3 protein is CATSRTGTDGYTF. The CDR3 DNA sequence: TGTGCCACCAGCAGGACAGGGACAGATGGCTACACCTTC. The chain couples TRBV15 to TRBJ1-2, with 7 bases fitting TRBD1. J gave up 6 bases and V 3 bases, and 4 bases lay outside the gene matches. Looked up from germline, CDR1 is LNHNV and CDR2 is YYDKDF (reference sequence). This CDR3 region has 13 residues.